The rows below give T cell receptor beta chains drawn from one sample of a study of cytomegalovirus exposure and HLA in healthy donors. Profiling relied on immunoSEQ multiplex PCR, and the TCRdb table lists in-frame clones only, not all of them. The repertoire holds some 94,000 clones, with roughly 70% as singletons. The sequencing input was PBMCs. Every receptor here comes from a man between 50 and 59 years old in good health and CMV-seronegative. CDR3s include the opening cysteine and the closing phenylalanine or tryptophan. D genes are given only for firm matches. Not every row has a clone size; where given, it reads once, few, many or a size class.

v_gene	j_gene	abundance	d_gene	CDR3nt	CDR3aa
TRBV6-5	TRBJ2-7	.	.	TGTGCCAGCAGTTACTCCAGGAAGACCTACGAGCAGTACTTC	CASSYSRKTYEQYF
TRBV7-6	TRBJ2-5	.	TRBD2	TGTGCCAGCAGCTTTGAAAGCGGGGGCATAAAAGGGGAGACCCAGTACTTC	CASSFESGGIKGETQYF
TRBV4-1	TRBJ1-2	.	TRBD1	TGCGCCAGCAGCCTAGGTACCCCCGGGACAGGGAGCCGCTATGGCTACACCTTC	CASSLGTPGTGSRYGYTF
TRBV7-9	TRBJ2-3	.	.	TGTGCCAGCAGCTTAAGGACTAGCACAGATACGCAGTATTTT	CASSLRTSTDTQYF
TRBV6-5	TRBJ1-6	.	.	TGTGCCAGCCGGGACACCTTGAATTCACCCCTCCACTTT	CASRDTLNSPLHF
TRBV2	TRBJ1-1	few	TRBD1	TGTGCCAGCGAACTAGGGGGCGGACTGGGCGCTTTCTTT	CASELGGGLGAFF
TRBV5-4	TRBJ1-1	.	.	TGTGCCAGCAGCACCATATCAGGCACTGAAGCTTTCTTT	CASSTISGTEAFF
TRBV28	TRBJ1-5	.	.	TGTGCCAGCAGGCCCCCGGGAGGGCAGCCCCAGCATTTT	CASRPPGGQPQHF
TRBV29-1	TRBJ2-3	.	.	TGCAGCGTTGGGGGCCCGGTGGTCACAGATACGCAGTATTTT	CSVGGPVVTDTQYF
TRBV21-1	TRBJ1-2	.	.	TGTGCCAGCAAATCAACCTCAACAGCTAACTATGGCTACACCTTC	CASKSTSTANYGYTF
TRBV5-1	TRBJ2-5	.	.	TGCGCCAGCAGCTCGAGAACAGGGTCCGAGACCCAGTACTTC	CASSSRTGSETQYF
TRBV4-2	TRBJ2-5	.	TRBD1	TGTGCCAGCAGCCGTACTGGACAGGGGGCAAGAGAGACCCAGTACTTC	CASSRTGQGARETQYF
TRBV7-2	TRBJ2-5	once	TRBD1	TGTGCCAGCAGCTTCCGGGACAGAACCGATAGGACCCAGTACTTC	CASSFRDRTDRTQYF
TRBV19	TRBJ1-1	.	.	TGTGCCAGTAGTTTCTTTAAAGGGGCTGAAGCTTTCTTT	CASSFFKGAEAFF
TRBV7-2	TRBJ1-5	.	TRBD1	TGTGCCAGCAGCTTATACAGGGGGGGACATCAGCCCCAGCATTTT	CASSLYRGGHQPQHF
TRBV28	TRBJ2-5	.	.	TGTGCCAGCAGTTCCGAGATTGAGACCCAGTACTTC	CASSSEIETQYF
TRBV4-2	TRBJ1-3	.	.	TGTGCCAGCAGCCAGTTCTCATCGAGCTCTGGAAACACCATATATTTT	CASSQFSSSSGNTIYF
TRBV11-2	TRBJ2-5	.	TRBD1	TGTGCCAGCAGCTTGACAGGGCGGGAGACCCAGTACTTC	CASSLTGRETQYF
TRBV5-1	TRBJ1-1	few	.	TGCGCCAGCAGCTTGGCCGGGGTTGAGACTGAAGCTTTCTTT	CASSLAGVETEAFF
TRBV6-6	TRBJ2-1	.	.	TGTGCCGCCACCAGCAGGGGATCGGACAATGAGCAGTTCTTC	CAATSRGSDNEQFF
TRBV2	TRBJ1-1	.	.	TGTGCCAGCAGAAATTCAGGGGATACTGAAGCTTTCTTT	CASRNSGDTEAFF
TRBV5-4	TRBJ2-7	few	.	TGTGCCAGCACCGCCGCGGGGAACTCCTACGAGCAGTACTTC	CASTAAGNSYEQYF
TRBV5-1	TRBJ2-1	.	.	TGCGCCAGCAGCTTGGGACAGCACTACAATGAGCAGTTCTTC	CASSLGQHYNEQFF
TRBV7-2	TRBJ2-3	.	.	TGTGCCAGCAGCTCCGCGGGTGGGGGCACAGATACGCAGTATTTT	CASSSAGGGTDTQYF
TRBV7-3	TRBJ1-1	few	.	TGTGCCAGCAGCGTCAACACGAACACTGAAGCTTTCTTT	CASSVNTNTEAFF
TRBV5-5	TRBJ2-5	.	TRBD1	TGTGCCAGCAGCGGTCGGGACAGCCGACAAGAGACCCAGTACTTC	CASSGRDSRQETQYF
TRBV29-1	TRBJ2-1	.	TRBD2	TGCAGCGTTGAAAGCCCAGCGGGATTCTACAATGAGCAGTTCTTC	CSVESPAGFYNEQFF
TRBV5-6	TRBJ1-1	.	.	TGTGCCAGCAGCTTGATAAGGGGGAACACTGAAGCTTTCTTT	CASSLIRGNTEAFF
TRBV7-9	TRBJ2-5	.	TRBD1	TGTGCCAGCAGCCCAACAGGGGGAGAGACCCAGTACTTC	CASSPTGGETQYF
TRBV10-3	TRBJ1-4	.	.	TGTGCCATCAGTGACAGGGGTGTAGGGGAAAAACTGTTTTTT	CAISDRGVGEKLFF
TRBV6-1	TRBJ1-5	.	.	TGTGCCAGCAGAGCCCTGGTGAATAGCAATCAGCCCCAGCATTTT	CASRALVNSNQPQHF
TRBV30	TRBJ2-3	.	TRBD2	TGTGCCTGCGGGCAGCTGGGAGGGGATACGCAGTATTTT	CACGQLGGDTQYF